This is a list of T cell receptor beta chains from one sample in a study of blood T cell repertoires in COVID-19. The assay was immunoSEQ multiplex PCR, and TCRdb's table has in-frame clones only and misses some. The sample contains over 200,000 clones, 86% of which appear only once. The specimen was peripheral blood. Receptor source: a man aged 25 to 40 who had recovered from COVID-19. CDR3s include the opening cysteine and the closing phenylalanine or tryptophan. The D gene is left open where the match is weak. Size is omitted from some rows. Given values are once, few, many or a class for expanded clones.

abundance	d_gene	v_gene	j_gene	CDR3aa	CDR3nt
few	TRBD1	TRBV5-6	TRBJ1-1	CASSLFGTDRGFTEAFF	TGTGCCAGCAGCTTGTTTGGTACCGACAGGGGTTTCACTGAAGCTTTCTTT
few	.	TRBV10-1	TRBJ2-2	CASRGRQTGELFF	TGCGCCAGCAGGGGTCGACAAACCGGGGAGCTGTTTTTT
.	.	TRBV30	TRBJ1-2	CAWSVGGYGYTF	TGTGCCTGGAGTGTAGGGGGCTATGGCTACACCTTC
once	.	TRBV6-5	TRBJ1-5	CASSYWGDQPQHF	TGTGCCAGCAGTTATTGGGGGGATCAGCCCCAGCATTTT
.	.	TRBV7-2	TRBJ2-7	CASSSRAGLSYEQYF	TGTGCCAGCAGCTCCCGGGCGGGCCTCTCCTACGAGCAGTACTTC
.	.	TRBV10-3	TRBJ1-2	CAIRGRGSDGYTF	TGTGCCATCAGGGGAAGGGGAAGCGATGGCTACACCTTC
.	TRBD1	TRBV5-1	TRBJ2-1	CASSLGRGTGVGNEQFF	TGCGCCAGCAGCTTGGGGCGTGGGACAGGGGTCGGTAATGAGCAGTTCTTC
.	.	TRBV7-8	TRBJ2-4	CASSWREGGTKNIQYF	TGTGCCAGCAGCTGGAGGGAAGGAGGAACCAAAAACATTCAGTACTTC
.	.	TRBV14	TRBJ1-1	CASSQETGGTEAFF	TGTGCCAGCAGCCAAGAGACGGGAGGGACTGAAGCTTTCTTT
.	TRBD2	TRBV14	TRBJ2-4	CASSRTSGAKNIQYF	TGTGCCAGCAGCCGGACTAGCGGGGCCAAAAACATTCAGTACTTC
.	.	TRBV5-1	TRBJ2-1	CASSLGLAPIYNEQFF	TGCGCCAGCAGCTTGGGCCTAGCTCCCATCTACAATGAGCAGTTCTTC
.	TRBD1	TRBV28	TRBJ1-2	CASSSGTGVYGYTF	TGTGCCAGCAGTTCCGGGACAGGCGTGTATGGCTACACCTTC
.	TRBD2	TRBV29-1	TRBJ2-7	CSVELVKGGSYEQYF	TGCAGCGTTGAATTGGTAAAGGGAGGGTCCTACGAGCAGTACTTC
.	TRBD1	TRBV3-1/TRBV3-2	TRBJ1-5	CASSYGQGFNQPQHF	TGTGCCAGCAGCTATGGACAGGGGTTTAATCAGCCCCAGCATTTT
few	TRBD1	TRBV10-3	TRBJ2-7	CATRDRGIGEQYF	TGTGCCACCCGGGACAGGGGCATCGGAGAGCAGTACTTC
.	TRBD1	TRBV7-2	TRBJ1-1	CATQGGTEAFF	TGTGCCACACAGGGGGGAACTGAAGCTTTCTTT
once	.	TRBV5-6	TRBJ2-2	CASSLQFTGELFF	TGTGCCAGCAGCTTGCAATTCACCGGGGAGCTGTTTTTT
.	.	TRBV7-2	TRBJ2-2	CASSRAQGGTGELFF	TGTGCCAGCAGCCGGGCCCAGGGGGGAACCGGGGAGCTGTTTTTT
.	.	TRBV2	TRBJ2-1	CASSGQMASNEQFF	TGTGCCAGCAGTGGCCAAATGGCTAGCAATGAGCAGTTCTTC
.	.	TRBV6-2/TRBV6-3	TRBJ1-4	CASSYLNLGVKLFF	TGTGCCAGCAGTTACTTGAACCTCGGGGTTAAACTGTTTTTT
.	TRBD1	TRBV5-1	TRBJ1-1	CASSLEQGGWYRTEAFF	TGCGCCAGCAGCTTGGAACAGGGGGGTTGGTATAGGACTGAAGCTTTCTTT
.	TRBD2	TRBV7-2	TRBJ2-3	CASSLVHLSGGAYTQYF	TGTGCCAGCAGCTTAGTCCACCTGAGCGGGGGGGCGTATACGCAGTATTTT
.	TRBD1	TRBV18	TRBJ1-1	CASSSTADRGREDTEAFF	TGTGCCAGCTCATCCACAGCGGACAGGGGTCGGGAGGACACTGAAGCTTTCTTT
.	TRBD2	TRBV7-2	TRBJ2-3	CASSLPAGGTDTQYF	TGTGCCAGCAGCTTACCAGCGGGGGGCACAGATACGCAGTATTTT
.	TRBD1	TRBV5-3	TRBJ2-1	CARPDRSSYNEQFF	TGTGCCAGACCGGACAGGAGCTCCTACAATGAGCAGTTCTTC
few	TRBD1	TRBV18	TRBJ2-7	CASSPPGTGPGYEQYF	TGTGCCAGCTCACCACCCGGGACAGGCCCAGGGTACGAGCAGTACTTC
.	.	TRBV27	TRBJ2-5	CASSWAIQETQYF	TGTGCCAGCAGCTGGGCCATCCAAGAGACCCAGTACTTC
.	TRBD1	TRBV7-8	TRBJ1-2	CASSSPDRGDYGYTF	TGTGCCAGCAGCTCCCCGGACAGGGGCGACTATGGCTACACCTTC